One sample yielded the 18 T cell receptor beta chains listed below, sequenced in a study of T cell changes during pregnancy in multiple sclerosis. Profiling relied on immunoSEQ multiplex PCR, and the TCRdb table lists in-frame clones only, not all of them. This table holds tens of thousands of clones, 85% to 95% found once. Source: peripheral blood, taken in the third trimester of pregnancy. Receptors were obtained from a female donor in good health, enrolled as a control in a pregnancy study.

This clone was recorded only once. CDR3 nucleotide sequence: TGCGCCAGCAGCCAAGATAGCGGGGATACTGAAGCTTTCTTT. Amino acid sequence: CASSQDSGDTEAFF. The chain recombines TRBV4-1 with TRBJ1-1; D not certain. The CDR3 is made up of 14 amino acids. V was pared by 0 bases and J by 5 bases, with 10 bases between. Germline V gives CDR1 MGHRA, CDR2 YSYEKL.

The rearrangement joins TRBV6-5 to TRBJ2-5; 8 bases map to TRBD2. Trimming cost V 6 bases and J 4 bases; bases outside gene matches: 7. The CDR3 is made up of 14 amino acids. Germline CDR1 is MNHEY and CDR2 is SVGAGI. CDR3 in amino acids: CASRRAGGGETQYF. The CDR3 DNA reads TGTGCCAGCAGACGTGCGGGAGGAGGAGAGACCCAGTACTTC.

The chain is built from TRBV2 and TRBJ2-5, with D tentatively TRBD2 (7 bases). Between the trimmed V and J ends, which lost 4 bases and 4 bases, there was a span of 19 bases. Germline values: CDR1 SNHLY, CDR2 FYNNEI. The CDR3 runs 16 residues. The CDR3 sequence: CASSGGRGNGRETQYF. The DNA of the CDR3 is TGTGCCAGCAGTGGGGGGAGGGGGAACGGGAGAGAGACCCAGTACTTC.

This clone has just one count. The chain is built from TRBV4-1 and TRBJ2-1, with a possible D match to TRBD2 (6 bases). Trimming left V 1 base short and J 0 bases short, with 10 bases between. The CDR3 extends over 16 amino acids. Germline CDR1 and CDR2: MGHRA and YSYEKL. The CDR3 loop reads CASSQVLASSYNEQFF. The DNA for the CDR3 is TGCGCCAGCAGCCAAGTCCTAGCGAGCTCCTACAATGAGCAGTTCTTC.

V and J are TRBV4-2 and TRBJ1-5; D remains unclear. Germline V gives CDR1 LGHNA, CDR2 YNFKEQ. CDR3 length equals 13 residues. The ends were cut back, 1 base at V and 5 bases at J, with 6 bases in the middle. CDR3 amino acids: CASSQGRDQPQHF. For the CDR3, the DNA is TGTGCCAGCAGCCAAGGGAGGGATCAGCCCCAGCATTTT.

The sample holds one count of this clone. The rearrangement uses TRBV5-1 and TRBJ2-7; maybe TRBD1 (6 bases). The germline gives CDR1 SGHRS, CDR2 YFSETQ. V lost 2 bases to trimming and J lost 6 bases, with 9 bases between them. The CDR3 has 12 amino acids. CDR3 residues: CASSLTGSEQYF. Written as DNA, the CDR3 is TGCGCCAGCAGCTTAACAGGGTCCGAGCAGTACTTC.

The chain links TRBV10-1 to TRBJ2-3; TRBD2 aligns across 7 bases. Germline lookup yields CDR1 WNHNN and CDR2 SYGVQD (reference sequence). V trimming: 11 bases; J trimming: 0 bases; junction bases outside the gene matches: 14. The CDR3 is made up of 16 amino acids. The chain's CDR3 is CAPSGLAEASTDTQYF. CDR3 DNA sequence: TGCGCCCCCTCCGGCCTAGCGGAGGCCAGCACAGATACGCAGTATTTT.

The chain recombines TRBV5-1 with TRBJ1-1, with no clear D. Per germline, CDR1 SGHRS and CDR2 YFSETQ. The CDR3 covers 13 residues. Trimming took 4 bases from V and 1 from J, leaving 8 bases between them. The CDR3 protein is CASSRTWNTEAFF. CDR3 nucleotide sequence: TGCGCCAGCAGCAGGACTTGGAACACTGAAGCTTTCTTT.

The V and J genes are TRBV28 and TRBJ2-7; TRBD2 agrees at 9 bases. The CDR3 runs to 14 residues. Per germline, CDR1 MDHEN and CDR2 SYDVKM. With 10 bases clipped from V and 3 bases from J, the junction kept 10 bases outside the gene matches. For the CDR3, the DNA is TGTGCCATCTGTCGGGGCGGGGGGGGCTACGAGCAGTACTTC. This gives the protein CAICRGGGGYEQYF.

V and J are TRBV30 and TRBJ2-1, with a possible D match to TRBD2 (5 bases). The V gene lost 2 bases and the J gene lost 7 bases, with 9 bases spanning the gap. Looked up from germline, CDR1 is GTSNPN and CDR2 is SVGIG (reference sequence). The CDR3 is made up of 12 amino acids. The CDR3 sequence is CAWSPPGNEQFF. As DNA, the CDR3 is TGTGCCTGGAGTCCGCCGGGAAATGAGCAGTTCTTC.

In the case of this clone: The sample has other DNA sequences that encode this CDR3 too. The V call is TRBV5-1, the J call TRBJ2-7; TRBD1 matches at 9 bases. Germline V gene sequence: CDR1 SGHRS, CDR2 YFSETQ. This CDR3 has 15 residues. J lost 2 bases, V lost 4 bases, and 7 bases had no gene match. The CDR3 region is CASSLGQGITYEQYF. CDR3 coding DNA: TGCGCCAGCAGCCTGGGACAGGGAATTACCTACGAGCAGTACTTC.

The V call is TRBV4-1, the J call TRBJ2-5, with TRBD2 as a possible D gene (7 bases). Germline CDR1 reads MGHRA; CDR2 reads YSYEKL. CDR3 length equals 14 residues. V was pared by 2 bases and J by 7 bases, with 14 bases between. The CDR3 DNA is TGCGCCAGCAGCCAACGGCAAGGGGGGGGGACCCAGTACTTC. Translated: CASSQRQGGGTQYF.

The chain couples TRBV2 to TRBJ1-1; the D gene is possibly TRBD1 (5 bases). Germline V gene data show CDR1 as SNHLY and CDR2 as FYNNEI. The CDR3 runs 15 residues. Trimming removed 0 bases at V and 3 bases at J, with 11 bases between. Here the CDR3 DNA reads TGTGCCAGCAGTGAAGCAAGGGGTTCACACACTGAAGCTTTCTTT. Amino acid sequence: CASSEARGSHTEAFF.

This clone was detected only a few times. V is TRBV28 and J is TRBJ1-1; 7 nucleotides agree with TRBD1. Unmatched junction bases numbered 13, after V lost 5 bases and J lost 7 bases. Germline V gives CDR1 MDHEN, CDR2 SYDVKM. The CDR3 consists of 15 residues. Here the CDR3 DNA reads TGTGCCAGCAGTCCGTGGATAGGGGGCGCCTATGAAGCTTTCTTT. It codes for CASSPWIGGAYEAFF.

The chain combines TRBV9 with TRBJ2-7; 7 bases line up with TRBD1. Trimming removed 4 bases from V and 6 bases from J; junction bases left unmatched: 10. Germline V gene lookup returns CDR1 SGDLS and CDR2 YYNGEE. This CDR3 is 14 amino acids long. In nucleotides, the CDR3 is TGTGCCAGCAGCAAAGCAGGGGGACACGGCGAGCAGTACTTC. This gives the protein CASSKAGGHGEQYF. Based on the CDR3 plus reference TRBV9 and TRBJ2-7, the full variable domain is DSGVTQTPKHLITATGQRVTLRCSPRSGDLSVYWYQQSLDQGLQFLIQYYNGEERAKGNILERFSAQQFPDLHSELNLSSLELGDSALYFCASSKAGGHGEQYFGPGTRLTVT.

The J gene is TRBJ2-2, the V gene TRBV19; maybe TRBD1 (6 bases). Germline loops: CDR1 LNHDA, CDR2 SQIVND (reference sequence). This CDR3 region has 14 residues. The ends were cut back, 1 base at V and 6 bases at J, with 9 bases in the middle. The CDR3 region has the DNA TGTGCCAGTAGTATAGGCAGGGGACCCGGGGAGCTGTTTTTT. As protein: CASSIGRGPGELFF.

This chain uses TRBV7-8 with TRBJ2-7; tentatively, D is TRBD2 (5 bases). The CDR3 sequence is 18 residues long. Germline V gives CDR1 SGHVS, CDR2 FQNEAQ. Between the trimmed V and J ends, which lost 4 bases and 1 base, there was a span of 23 bases. The CDR3 here is CASSSRMIQRDYSYEQYF. CDR3 sequence (DNA): TGTGCCAGCAGCTCTCGGATGATACAGAGGGATTATTCCTACGAGCAGTACTTC.

On this clone itself: Its ends do not fully match the called genes, so a read error is possible. J is TRBJ2-1 and V is TRBV4-1; D is undetermined. The germline V gene encodes CDR1 MGHRA and CDR2 YSYEKL. This CDR3 region has 15 residues. The CDR3 region has the DNA TGCGCCAGCAGCCAAGATGACCTAGGCTACAATGATCAGTTCTTC. Translated, it gives CASSQDDLGYNDQFF.